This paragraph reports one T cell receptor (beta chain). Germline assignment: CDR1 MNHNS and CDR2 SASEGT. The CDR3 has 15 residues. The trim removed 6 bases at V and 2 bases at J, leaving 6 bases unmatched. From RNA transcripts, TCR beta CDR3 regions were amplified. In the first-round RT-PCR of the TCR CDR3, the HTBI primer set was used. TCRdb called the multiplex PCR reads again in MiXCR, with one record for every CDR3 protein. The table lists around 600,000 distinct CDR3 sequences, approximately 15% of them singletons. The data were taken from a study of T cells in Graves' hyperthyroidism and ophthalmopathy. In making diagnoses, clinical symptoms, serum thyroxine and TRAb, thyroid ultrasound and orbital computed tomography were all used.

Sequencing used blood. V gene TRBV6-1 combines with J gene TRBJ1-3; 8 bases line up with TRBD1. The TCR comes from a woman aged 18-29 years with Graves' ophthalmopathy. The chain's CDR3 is CASRGAGGPGNTIYF. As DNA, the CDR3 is TGTGCCAGCAGAGGGGCAGGGGGCCCTGGAAACACCATATATTTT.